The source of this T cell receptor (beta chain) is a study of control samples from healthy donors and cancer patients. Trimming removed 0 bases from V and 6 bases from J, with 15 bases in between. This CDR3 has 16 amino acids. Germline CDR1 is SGHRS and CDR2 is YFSETQ. The data were produced by immunoSEQ multiplex PCR, yet TCRdb's version contains in-frame clones alone and is incomplete. The sample contains 60,000 to 80,000 clones, approximately 84% of which appear only once. The sequence was obtained from a woman in her forties or fifties in good health. The genes are TRBV5-1 and TRBJ2-2; D may be TRBD1 (6 bases). Material: blood. CDR3 sequence (DNA): TGCGCCAGCAGCTTGGGGGCGACAGGCGGACCCGGGGAGCTGTTTTTT. Amino acids: CASSLGATGGPGELFF.